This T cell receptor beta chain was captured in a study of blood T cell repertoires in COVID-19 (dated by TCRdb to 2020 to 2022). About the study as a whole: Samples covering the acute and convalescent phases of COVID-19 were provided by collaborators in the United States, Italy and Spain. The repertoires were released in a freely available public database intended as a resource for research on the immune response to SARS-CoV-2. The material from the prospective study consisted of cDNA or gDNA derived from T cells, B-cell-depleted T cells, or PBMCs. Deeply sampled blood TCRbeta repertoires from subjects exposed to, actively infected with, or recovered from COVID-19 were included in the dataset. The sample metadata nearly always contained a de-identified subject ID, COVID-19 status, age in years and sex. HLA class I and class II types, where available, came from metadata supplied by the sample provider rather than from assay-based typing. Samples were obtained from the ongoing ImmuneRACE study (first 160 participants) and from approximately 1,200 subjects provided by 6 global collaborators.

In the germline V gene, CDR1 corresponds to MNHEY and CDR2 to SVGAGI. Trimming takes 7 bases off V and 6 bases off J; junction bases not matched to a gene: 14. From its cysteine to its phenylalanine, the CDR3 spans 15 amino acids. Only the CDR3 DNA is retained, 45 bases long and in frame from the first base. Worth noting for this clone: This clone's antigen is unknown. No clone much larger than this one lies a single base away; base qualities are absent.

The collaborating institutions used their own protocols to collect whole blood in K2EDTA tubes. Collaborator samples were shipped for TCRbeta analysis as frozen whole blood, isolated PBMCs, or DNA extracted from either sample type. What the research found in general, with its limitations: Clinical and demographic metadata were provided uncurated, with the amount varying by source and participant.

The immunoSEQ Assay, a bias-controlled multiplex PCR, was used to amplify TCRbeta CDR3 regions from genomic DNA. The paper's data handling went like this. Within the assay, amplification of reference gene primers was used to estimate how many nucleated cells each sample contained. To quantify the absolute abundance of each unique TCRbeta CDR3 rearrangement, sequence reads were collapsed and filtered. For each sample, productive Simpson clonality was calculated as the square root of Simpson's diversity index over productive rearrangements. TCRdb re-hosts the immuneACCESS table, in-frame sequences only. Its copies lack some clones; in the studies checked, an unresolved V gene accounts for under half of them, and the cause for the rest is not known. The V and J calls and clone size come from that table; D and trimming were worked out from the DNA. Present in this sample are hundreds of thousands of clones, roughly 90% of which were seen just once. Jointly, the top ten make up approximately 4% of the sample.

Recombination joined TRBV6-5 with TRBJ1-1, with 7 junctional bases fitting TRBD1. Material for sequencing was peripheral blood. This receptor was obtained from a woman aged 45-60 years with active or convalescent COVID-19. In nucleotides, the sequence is TGTGCCAGCATCCTTCGGGGGACAGCTCTCTCTGAAGCTTTCTTT. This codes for CASILRGTALSEAFF.